This T cell receptor beta chain was sequenced during a study of T cell responses to AZD1222 COVID-19 vaccine. Study context: Pooling of second doses given at about 4 or about 12 weeks was done.

The study, taken as a whole, reports: Targeting of unmutated variant regions was reportedly seen in nearly half of spike-specific TCRs. Distributed over spike, vaccine-associated CD4 TCRs predominated at 160-218 and 743-854.

Germline assignment: CDR1 SGHRS and CDR2 YFSETQ. V shed 5 bases, J shed 5 bases, and the junction held 8 bases outside the gene matches. The CDR3 is 17 amino acids. The count of this clone is one. Its antigen is unidentified. The protocol was immunoSEQ multiplex PCR, while the TCRdb copy is restricted to in-frame clones and leaves out a portion. Found here are 75,000 to 90,000 clones, more than 75% of them singletons; the top ten hold 21%. The starting material was peripheral blood, obtained on day 0 of AZD1222 vaccination. V gene TRBV5-1 combines with J gene TRBJ2-3; TRBD2 agrees at 16 bases. This sequence originates from an adult in good health. The CDR3 DNA sequence: TGCGCCAGCAGTGGGACTAGCGGGAGGGTGAACATAGATACGCAGTATTTT. This translates into CASSGTSGRVNIDTQYF. Full variable domain (remainder filled in from reference TRBV5-1 and TRBJ2-3): KAGVTQTPRYLIKTRGQQVTLSCSPISGHRSVSWYQQTPGQGLQFLFEYFSETQRNKGNFPGRFSGRQFSNSRSEMNVSTLELGDSALYLCASSGTSGRVNIDTQYFGPGTRLTVL.